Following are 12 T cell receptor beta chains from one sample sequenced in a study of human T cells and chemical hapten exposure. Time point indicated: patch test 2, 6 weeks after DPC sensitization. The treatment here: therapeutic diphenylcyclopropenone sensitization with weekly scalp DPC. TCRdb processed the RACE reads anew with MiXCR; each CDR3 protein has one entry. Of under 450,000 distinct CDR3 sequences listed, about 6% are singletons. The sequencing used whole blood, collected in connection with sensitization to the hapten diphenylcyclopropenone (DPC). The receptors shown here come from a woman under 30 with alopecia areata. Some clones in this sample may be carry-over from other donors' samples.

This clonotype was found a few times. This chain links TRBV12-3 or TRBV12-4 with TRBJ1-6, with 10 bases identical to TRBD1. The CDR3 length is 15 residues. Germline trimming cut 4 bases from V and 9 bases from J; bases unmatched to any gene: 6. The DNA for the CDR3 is TGTGCCAGCAGTTCGCCGGGACAGGGGACTTCACCCCTCCACTTT. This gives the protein CASSSPGQGTSPLHF.

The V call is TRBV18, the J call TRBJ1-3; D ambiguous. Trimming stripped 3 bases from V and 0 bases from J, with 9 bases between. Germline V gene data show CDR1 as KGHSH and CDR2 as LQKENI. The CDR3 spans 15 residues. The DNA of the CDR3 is TGTGCCAGCTCACCTGCGTCGAGCTCTGGAAACACCATATATTTT. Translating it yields CASSPASSSGNTIYF.

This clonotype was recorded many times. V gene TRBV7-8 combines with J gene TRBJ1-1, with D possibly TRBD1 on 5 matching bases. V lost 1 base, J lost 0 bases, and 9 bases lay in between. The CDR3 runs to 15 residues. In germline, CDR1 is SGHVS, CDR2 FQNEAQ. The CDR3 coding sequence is TGTGCCAGCAGCTTAGAGGGAGGGGTGAACACTGAAGCTTTCTTT. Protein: CASSLEGGVNTEAFF.

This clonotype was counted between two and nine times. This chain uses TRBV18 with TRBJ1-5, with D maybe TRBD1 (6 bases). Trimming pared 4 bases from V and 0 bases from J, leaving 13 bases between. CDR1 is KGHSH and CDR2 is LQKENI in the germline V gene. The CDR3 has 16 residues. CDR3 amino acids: CASSLMGTNSNQPQHF. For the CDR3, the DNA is TGTGCCAGCTCACTTATGGGGACAAATAGCAATCAGCCCCAGCATTTT.

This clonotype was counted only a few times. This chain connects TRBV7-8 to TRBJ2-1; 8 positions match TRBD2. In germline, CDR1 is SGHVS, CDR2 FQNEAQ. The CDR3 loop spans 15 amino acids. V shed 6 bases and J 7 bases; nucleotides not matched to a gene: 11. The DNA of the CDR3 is TGTGCCAGCAGTAGTACCGGGACTAGTCCTAATGAGCAGTTCTTC. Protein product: CASSSTGTSPNEQFF.

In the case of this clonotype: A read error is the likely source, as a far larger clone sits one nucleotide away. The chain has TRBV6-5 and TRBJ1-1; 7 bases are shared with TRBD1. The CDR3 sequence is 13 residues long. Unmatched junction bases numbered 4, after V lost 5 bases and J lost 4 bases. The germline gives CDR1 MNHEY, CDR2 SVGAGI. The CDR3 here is CASSQQGSTEAFF. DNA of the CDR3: TGTGCCAGCAGTCAACAGGGGAGCACTGAAGCTTTCTTT.

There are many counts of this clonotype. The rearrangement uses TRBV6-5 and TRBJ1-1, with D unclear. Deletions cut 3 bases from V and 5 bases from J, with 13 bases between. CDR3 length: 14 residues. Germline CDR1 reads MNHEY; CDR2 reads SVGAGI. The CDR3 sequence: CASSYRRSGTEAFF. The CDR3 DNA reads TGTGCCAGCAGTTATAGGAGGAGTGGAACTGAAGCTTTCTTT.

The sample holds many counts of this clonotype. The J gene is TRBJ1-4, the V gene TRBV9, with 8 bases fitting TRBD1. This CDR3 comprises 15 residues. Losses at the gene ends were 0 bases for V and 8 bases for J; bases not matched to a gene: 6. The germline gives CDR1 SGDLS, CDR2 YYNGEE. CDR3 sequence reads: CASSVASRGHEKLFF. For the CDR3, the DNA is TGTGCCAGCAGCGTAGCTTCCAGGGGGCACGAAAAACTGTTTTTT.

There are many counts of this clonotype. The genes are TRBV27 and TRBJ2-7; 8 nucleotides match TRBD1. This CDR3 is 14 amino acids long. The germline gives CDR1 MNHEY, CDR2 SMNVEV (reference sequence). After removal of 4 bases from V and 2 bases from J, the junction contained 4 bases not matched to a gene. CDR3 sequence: CASSSGGRPYEQYF. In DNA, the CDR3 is TGTGCCAGCAGTTCAGGGGGCCGGCCCTACGAGCAGTACTTC.

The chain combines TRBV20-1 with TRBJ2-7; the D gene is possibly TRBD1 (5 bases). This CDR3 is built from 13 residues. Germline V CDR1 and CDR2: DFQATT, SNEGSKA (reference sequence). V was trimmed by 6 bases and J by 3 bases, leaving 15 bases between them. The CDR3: CSAPHAGIYEQYF. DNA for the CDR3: TGCAGTGCCCCTCACGCAGGGATCTACGAGCAGTACTTC.

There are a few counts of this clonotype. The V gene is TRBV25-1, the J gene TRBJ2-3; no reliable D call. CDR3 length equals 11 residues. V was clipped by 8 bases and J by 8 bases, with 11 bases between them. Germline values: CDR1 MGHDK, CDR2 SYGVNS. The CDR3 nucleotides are TGTGCCAGCGGGAACTTGGGTACGCAGTATTTT. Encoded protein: CASGNLGTQYF.

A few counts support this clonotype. CDR3 in DNA: TGTGCCAGCAGCGTAGCTGTGGGGGTCAGAACCGGGGAGCTGTTTTTT. This encodes CASSVAVGVRTGELFF. The chain is built from TRBV9 and TRBJ2-2, with D perhaps assigned TRBD1 or TRBD2 (5 bases each). Germline values: CDR1 SGDLS, CDR2 YYNGEE. This CDR3 contains 16 residues. Between the trimmed V and J ends, which lost 0 bases and 5 bases, there was a span of 14 bases.